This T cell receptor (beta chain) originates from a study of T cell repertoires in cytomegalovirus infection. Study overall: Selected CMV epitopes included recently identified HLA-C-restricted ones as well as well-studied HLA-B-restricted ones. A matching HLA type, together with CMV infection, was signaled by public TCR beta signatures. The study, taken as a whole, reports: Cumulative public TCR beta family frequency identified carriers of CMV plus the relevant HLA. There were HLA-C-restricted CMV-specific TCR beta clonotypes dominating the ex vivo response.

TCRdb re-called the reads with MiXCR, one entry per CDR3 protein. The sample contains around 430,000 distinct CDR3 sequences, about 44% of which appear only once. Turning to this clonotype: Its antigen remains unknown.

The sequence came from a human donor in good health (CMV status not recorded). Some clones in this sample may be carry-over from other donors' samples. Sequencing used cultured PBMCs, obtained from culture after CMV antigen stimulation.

The CDR3 loop is CAISDRTSGHEQYF. CDR3 DNA: TGTGCCATCAGTGATCGGACTAGCGGACACGAGCAGTACTTC. The chain has TRBV10-3 and TRBJ2-7, with 10 bases that match TRBD2. The length of the CDR3 is 14 residues. Trimming took 3 bases from V and 5 from J; bases not matched to a gene: 4. Germline lookup yields CDR1 ENHRY and CDR2 SYGVKD.